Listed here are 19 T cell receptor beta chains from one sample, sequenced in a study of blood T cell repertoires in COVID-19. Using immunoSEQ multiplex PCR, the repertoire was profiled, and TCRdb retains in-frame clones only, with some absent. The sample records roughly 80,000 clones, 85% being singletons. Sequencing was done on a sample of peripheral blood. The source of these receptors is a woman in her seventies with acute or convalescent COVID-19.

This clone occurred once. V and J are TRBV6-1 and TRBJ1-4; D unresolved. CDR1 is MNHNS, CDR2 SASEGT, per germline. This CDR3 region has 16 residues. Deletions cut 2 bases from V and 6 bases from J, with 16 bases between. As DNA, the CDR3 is TGTGCCAGCAGTGAAATGAAGACATTTGCTTATGAAAAACTGTTTTTT. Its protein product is CASSEMKTFAYEKLFF.

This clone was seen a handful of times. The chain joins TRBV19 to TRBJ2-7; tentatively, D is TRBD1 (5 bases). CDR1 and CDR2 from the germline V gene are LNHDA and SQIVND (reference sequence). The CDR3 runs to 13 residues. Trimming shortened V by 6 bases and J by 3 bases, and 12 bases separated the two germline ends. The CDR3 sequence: CASSKQVNYEQYV. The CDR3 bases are TGTGCCAGTAGCAAACAGGTTAACTACGAGCAGTACGTC.

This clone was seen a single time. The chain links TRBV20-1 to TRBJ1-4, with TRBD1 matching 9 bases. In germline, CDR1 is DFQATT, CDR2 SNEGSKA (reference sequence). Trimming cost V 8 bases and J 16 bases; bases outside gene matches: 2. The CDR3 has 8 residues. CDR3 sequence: CSPGQGFF. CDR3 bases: TGCAGTCCGGGACAGGGGTTTTTT.

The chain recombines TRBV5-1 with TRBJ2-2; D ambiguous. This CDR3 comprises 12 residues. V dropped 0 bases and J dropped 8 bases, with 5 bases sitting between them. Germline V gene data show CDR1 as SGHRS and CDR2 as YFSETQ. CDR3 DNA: TGCGCCAGCAGCTTGGTTTATGGGGAGCTGTTTTTT. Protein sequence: CASSLVYGELFF.

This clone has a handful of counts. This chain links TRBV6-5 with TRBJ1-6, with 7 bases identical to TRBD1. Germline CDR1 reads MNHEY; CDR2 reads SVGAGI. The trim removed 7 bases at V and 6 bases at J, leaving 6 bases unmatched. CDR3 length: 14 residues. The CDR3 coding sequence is TGTGCCAGCACCCTAGACAGGGCTAATTCACCCCTCCACTTT. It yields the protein CASTLDRANSPLHF.

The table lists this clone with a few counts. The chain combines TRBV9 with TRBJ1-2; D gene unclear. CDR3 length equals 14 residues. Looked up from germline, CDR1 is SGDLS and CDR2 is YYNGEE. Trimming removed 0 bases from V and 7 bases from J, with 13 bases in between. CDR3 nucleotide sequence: TGTGCCAGCAGCGTAGTGCCCGGGGTTAGTGGCTACACCTTC. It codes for CASSVVPGVSGYTF.

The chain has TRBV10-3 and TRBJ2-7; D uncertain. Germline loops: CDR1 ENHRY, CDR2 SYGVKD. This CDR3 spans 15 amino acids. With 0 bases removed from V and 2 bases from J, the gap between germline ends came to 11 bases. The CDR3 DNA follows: TGTGCCATCAGTGAGTCAGGAGATAACACCTACGAGCAGTACGTC. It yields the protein CAISESGDNTYEQYV.

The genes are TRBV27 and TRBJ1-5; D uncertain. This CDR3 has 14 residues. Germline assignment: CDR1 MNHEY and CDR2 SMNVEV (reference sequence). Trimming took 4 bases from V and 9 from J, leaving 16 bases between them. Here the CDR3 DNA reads TGTGCCAGCAGTTCCACGTACAGTTCACGGCCCCAGCATTTT. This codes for CASSSTYSSRPQHF.

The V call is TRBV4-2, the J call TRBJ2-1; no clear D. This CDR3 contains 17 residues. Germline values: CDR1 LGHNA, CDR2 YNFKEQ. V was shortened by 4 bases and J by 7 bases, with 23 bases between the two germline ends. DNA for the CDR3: TGTGCCAGCAGCCCGCTTACCGGTCGAGCGCCTGCTAATGAGCAGTTCTTC. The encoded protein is CASSPLTGRAPANEQFF.

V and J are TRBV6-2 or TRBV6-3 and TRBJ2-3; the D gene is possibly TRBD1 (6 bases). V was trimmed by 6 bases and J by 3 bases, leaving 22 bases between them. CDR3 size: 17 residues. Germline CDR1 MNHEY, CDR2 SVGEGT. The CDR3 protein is CASSDLDSHSWTDTQYF. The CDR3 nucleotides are TGTGCCAGCAGCGATTTGGACAGTCACTCTTGGACAGATACGCAGTATTTT.

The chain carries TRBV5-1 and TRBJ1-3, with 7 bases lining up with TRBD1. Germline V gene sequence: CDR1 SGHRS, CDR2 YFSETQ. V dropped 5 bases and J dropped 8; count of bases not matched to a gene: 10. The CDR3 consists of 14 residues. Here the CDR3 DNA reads TGCGCCAGCAGTCCCGGACAGGAGGGATACACCATATATTTT. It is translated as CASSPGQEGYTIYF.

The CDR3 protein is CASSLRTGPYGYTF. In nucleotides, the CDR3 is TGTGCCAGCAGCCTTAGGACAGGGCCATATGGCTACACCTTC. V gene TRBV3-1 (or the pseudogene TRBV3-2) combines with J gene TRBJ1-2, with 8 bases matching TRBD1. V shed 4 bases, J shed 5 bases, and the junction held 6 bases outside the gene matches. CDR1 and CDR2 from the germline V gene are LGHDT and YNNKEL (reference sequence). The CDR3 extends over 14 amino acids.

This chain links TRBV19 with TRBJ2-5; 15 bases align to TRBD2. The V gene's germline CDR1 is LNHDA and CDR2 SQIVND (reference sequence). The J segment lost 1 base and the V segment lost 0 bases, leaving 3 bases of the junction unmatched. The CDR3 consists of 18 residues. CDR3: CASSIDRTSGRVQETQYF. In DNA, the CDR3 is TGTGCCAGTAGTATAGATCGGACTAGCGGGAGGGTCCAAGAGACCCAGTACTTC.

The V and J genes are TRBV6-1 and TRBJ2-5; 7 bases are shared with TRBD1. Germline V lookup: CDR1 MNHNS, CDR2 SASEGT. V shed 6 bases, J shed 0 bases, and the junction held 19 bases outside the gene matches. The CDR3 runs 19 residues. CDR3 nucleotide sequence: TGTGCCAGCAGCGAATTTATACAGGGGTTAGCCCGGTACCAAGAGACCCAGTACTTC. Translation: CASSEFIQGLARYQETQYF.

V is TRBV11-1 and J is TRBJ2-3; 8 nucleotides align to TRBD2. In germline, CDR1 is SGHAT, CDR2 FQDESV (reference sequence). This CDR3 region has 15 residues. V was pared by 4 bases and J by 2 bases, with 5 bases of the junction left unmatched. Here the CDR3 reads CASSWGLGPTDTQYF. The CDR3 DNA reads TGTGCCAGCAGCTGGGGACTAGGACCCACAGATACGCAGTATTTT.

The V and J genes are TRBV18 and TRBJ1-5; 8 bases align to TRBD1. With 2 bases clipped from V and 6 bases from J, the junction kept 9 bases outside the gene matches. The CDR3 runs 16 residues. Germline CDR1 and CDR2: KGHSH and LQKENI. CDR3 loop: CASSPDRTGSRQPQHF. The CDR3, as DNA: TGTGCCAGCTCACCAGATAGGACAGGGAGTCGTCAGCCCCAGCATTTT.

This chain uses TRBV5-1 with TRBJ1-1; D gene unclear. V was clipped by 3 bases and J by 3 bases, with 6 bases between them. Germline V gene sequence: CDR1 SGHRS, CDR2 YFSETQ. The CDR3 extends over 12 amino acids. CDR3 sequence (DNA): TGCGCCAGCAGCTCCGGGGACACTGAAGCTTTCTTT. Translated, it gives CASSSGDTEAFF.

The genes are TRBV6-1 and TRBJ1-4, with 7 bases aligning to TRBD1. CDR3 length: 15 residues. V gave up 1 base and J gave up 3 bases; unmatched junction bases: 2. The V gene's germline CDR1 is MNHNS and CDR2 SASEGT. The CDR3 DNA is TGTGCCAGCAGTGAAGGGGGACAGCCTAATGAAAAACTGTTTTTT. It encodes CASSEGGQPNEKLFF.

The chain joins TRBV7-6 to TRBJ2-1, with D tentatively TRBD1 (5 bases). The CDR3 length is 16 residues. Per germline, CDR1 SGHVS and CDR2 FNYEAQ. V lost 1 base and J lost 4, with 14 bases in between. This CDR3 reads CASSLELLAGYNEQFF. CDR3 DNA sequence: TGTGCCAGCAGCTTAGAATTGCTTGCAGGGTACAATGAGCAGTTCTTC.